This TCR beta chain was captured by sequencing in a study of cytomegalovirus exposure and HLA in healthy donors (dated by TCRdb to 2016 to 2017). Background on the whole study: An earlier analysis of fewer than 750 of the donors reported 276 Gb of sequence data and 90 million to 120 million unique TCR beta sequences obtained from approximately 180 million T cells. Approximately 330 gigabases of sequencing data and approximately 91 million unique TCR sequences made up an early release that covered 500 to 700 HLA-typed donors. The genetic ancestry cluster associated with self-reported Caucasian donors included 81% of the roughly 400 genotyped donors. The study aimed to test whether signatures of past pathogen exposure could be identified by cataloging public T cell receptors. The study profiled the T cell repertoires of 500 to 800 subjects by immunosequencing and related them to cytomegalovirus serostatus. Along with the approximately 700-subject first cohort, a separate validation cohort of 120 different subjects was used. The study combined high-throughput TCR immunosequencing, statistical association of individual TCRs with disease status, and machine learning to predict cytomegalovirus infection status. A later analysis re-examined previously published TCR beta repertoires from 500 to 700 donors and added high-resolution HLA genotyping to investigate patterns of TCR occurrence. The later analysis used no new phenotypic data to find candidate immune exposures, relying instead on TCR beta sequences and their occurrence across donors. In an earlier analysis of 500 to 650 of the donors, high-throughput TCR beta sequencing was used to judge whether each TCR beta V gene segment behaved as functional or pseudogenic. Donor age, sex, ethnicity and CMV serostatus were compiled together with the repertoire data. A later genetic analysis took genome-wide SNP genotypes for about 55% of the 666 donors and used that subset as a discovery cohort. All discovery cohort repertoires had been generated on a single sequencing platform. HLA typing covered class I and class II loci at four-digit resolution. The number of donors typed differed by locus, with roughly 629-640 for A, B, C, DRB1 and DQB1, approximately 500 for DQA1, 600 to 610 for DPA1, and approximately 470 for DPB1. Because of strong linkage in the cohort, roughly 5 DR-DQ haplotypes were treated as single units for association and clustering. Across 398 genotyped donors of the cohort, an average of about 200,000 unique TCR beta nucleotide sequences per donor were sequenced, and around 19% of those sequences were non-productive.

In total, about 650 healthy bone marrow donors made up the cohort. All cohort members were sampled while nominally healthy, although unrecorded immune exposures were likely present. The donor tested CMV seropositive and was one of the 289 seropositive cohort members. A peripheral blood sample was collected from each donor, and TCR beta sequencing was performed on peripheral blood mononuclear cells. Genomic DNA extraction from the blood cell samples was performed with the Qiagen DNeasy Blood Extraction Kit. Turning to this clone: What antigen it recognizes has not been identified.

The V end loses 3 bases and the J end loses 4 bases, and a stretch of 7 bases separates them. CDR1 and CDR2, per the germline V gene, are SGHRS and YFSETQ. The CDR3 starts with the cysteine, ends with the phenylalanine, and has 13 residues. Only CDR3 DNA is held: 39 bases, read in frame from base 1. The method was the immunoSEQ multiplex PCR assay. The multiplex PCR relied on a mix of 60 forward primers for TCR Vbeta segments and 13 reverse primers for TCR Jbeta segments. A multiplex PCR assay on genomic DNA amplified the CDR3 region of rearranged TCR beta genes. On the Illumina HiSeq System, the amplified TCR beta libraries were sequenced as 87-base-pair reads. The original pipeline was this. Across the roughly 600 repertoires, a later analysis counted 60 million to 90 million unique TCR beta chains, some 11 million of which were shared by at least two donors. Raw reads were error-corrected and collapsed into unique sequences with a nearest-neighbor algorithm that merged closely related sequences to remove PCR and sequencing errors. CDR3 sequences were aligned to IMGT reference sequences to assign V, D and J gene segments. Each retained sequence needed at least a six-nucleotide match to both a V gene segment and a J gene segment. A rearrangement was called productive if the CDR3 had no stop codons and remained in frame with V and J, and every other rearrangement was called non-productive. CDR3 was defined according to IMGT convention as the region running from the second conserved V-encoded cysteine to the conserved J-encoded phenylalanine. In an earlier analysis of 500 to 650 of the donors, sequences lacking an unambiguous match to a single V gene segment were excluded. In an earlier analysis of 587 of the donors, V segments were called functional above 56.7% productive rearrangements and were called segregating when the between-donor standard deviation exceeded 5%. A statistical classification framework was built for diagnosing cytomegalovirus status from the catalog of TCR beta chain sequences. In a later analysis, V and J genes were assigned by comparing TCR nucleotide sequences against IMGT/GENE-DB human TR gene sequences. Using the TCRdist pipeline, a later analysis assigned CDR3 sequences along with most-parsimonious VDJ recombination scenarios. In a later analysis, each TCR beta chain was defined by its CDR3 amino acid sequence together with its V-gene family, and reads without a unique V-gene family were excluded. A later analysis removed 592 highly shared, low-generation-probability nucleotide sequences to deal with suspected cross-contamination and a sequencing artifact. For each public chain, a later analysis derived a clonal expansion index from normalized ranks of inferred template counts within each repertoire. In a later analysis, generation probabilities were computed with a VDJ recombination model fitted to out-of-frame rearrangements, and the resulting probabilities were checked against IGoR. Hypergeometric tests were used in a later analysis to score TCR-TCR, TCR-HLA and TCR-CMV co-occurrence, with a repertoire-size bias correction applied to the TCR pairs. A later analysis estimated false discovery rates by permuting HLA or CMV assignments 20 times. In a later analysis, co-occurring TCRs were grouped with DBSCAN, and TCRdist sequence similarity was added when clustering was performed within HLA-allele-positive subsets. Co-occurrence clustering excluded repertoires with fewer than 30,000 or more than 120,000 public chains, plus five with anomalous nucleotide sharing. As stored in TCRdb, this immuneACCESS dataset retains in-frame rearrangements with V and J assigned. A fraction of the clones does not appear; measured against another copy, unresolved V genes explain less than half of the discrepancy, and the remainder lacks a known reason. V and J calls and clone size are copied from that table; D and trimming were computed from the DNA. Per the sample table, the count is around 75,000 clones. The ten largest clones represent approximately 14% of the sample.

On the study overall, not on this receptor specifically: According to a later analysis, most CMV-associated TCR beta chains appeared to be HLA-restricted, and the HLA associations seemed to be driven largely by CMV exposure. For the cohort, immune exposure information was limited to CMV serostatus. This cohort had only TCR beta chains sequenced, and the lack of alpha or paired-chain data limited which features could be detected. Some IMGT-functional V segments, including TRBV6-2 and TRBV6-3, could not be told apart with the 87-base-pair reads, so those segments were excluded. A group of highly shared sequence variants was considered likely to be a technical artifact of the sequencing pipeline. In both the original and validation cohorts, the classifier was reported to diagnose cytomegalovirus status with high specificity and sensitivity. In a later analysis, HLA-associated TCR beta chains were found to be more clonally expanded and to have lower generation probabilities than equally common non-associated chains. Strong co-occurrence of HLA alleles, especially DR and DQ, made assigning TCR associations to individual alleles difficult. A later analysis reported that several top co-occurrence clusters appeared linked to parvovirus B19, influenza, CMV and Epstein-Barr virus. In a later analysis, TCR association rates were found to vary across HLA loci, with the most associated TCRs seen for DRB1 alleles and the fewest for HLA-C alleles. According to the authors, the approach could potentially be generalized to other disease states and immunological phenotypes. Correlated functional status among segregating V segments might be attributable to linkage disequilibrium, but an unknown experimental factor could not be ruled out. In a later genetic analysis, a missense DCLRE1C variant was associated with V-gene and J-gene trimming of TCR beta chains, and the association was replicated in an independent cohort. In a later analysis, about 16,000 TCR beta sequences were associated with specific HLA alleles at a false discovery rate of 0.05. Most TCR sequences were seen in very few donors, while some public TCRs were found in many individuals. In vitro tests confirmed that a few of the cytomegalovirus-associated TCR beta chains recognize cytomegalovirus antigens. The presence/absence analyses assumed that sequencing depth was roughly uniform across donors, and that assumption may not be true. In the study, approximately 160 TCR beta chains were listed as associated with cytomegalovirus. A later genetic analysis reported fewer N-insertions in productive TCRs among donors in an Asian-associated ancestry cluster than the roughly 700-donor mean. Because some donors lacked HLA typing at each locus, the association tests relied only on the typed subset. A further reported finding was that TCR beta sequences accurately predicted the HLA-A and HLA-B alleles for most subjects in the first cohort. An earlier analysis of 587 of the donors showed that most TCR beta V segments appeared in productive rearrangements either about 87% or about 30% of the time, which broadly matched IMGT annotations. Because counts were too low, roughly 18 rarely observed V segments, including chromosome 9 orphons, were left out of the earlier analysis of some 600 of the donors.

The sequence derives from a man aged 50 to 59 in good health and CMV-seropositive. Sequenced material: PBMCs. Recombination connected TRBV5-1 to TRBJ2-2; no D gene call is confident. The CDR3 loop reads CASSYQRTGELFF. The base sequence is TGCGCCAGCAGCTACCAGCGCACCGGGGAGCTGTTTTTT.